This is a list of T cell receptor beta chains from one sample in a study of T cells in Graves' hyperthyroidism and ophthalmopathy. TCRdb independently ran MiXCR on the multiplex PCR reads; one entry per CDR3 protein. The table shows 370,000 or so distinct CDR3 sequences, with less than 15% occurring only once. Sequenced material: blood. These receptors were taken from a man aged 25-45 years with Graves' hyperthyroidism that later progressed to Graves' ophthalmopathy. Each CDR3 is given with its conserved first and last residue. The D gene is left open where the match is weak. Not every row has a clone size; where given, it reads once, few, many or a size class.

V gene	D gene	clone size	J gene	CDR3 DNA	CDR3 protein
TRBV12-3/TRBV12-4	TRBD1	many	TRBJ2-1	TGTGCCAGCAGTCTTTACGGCAACCGGGACAGGGGTGTCTACAATGAGCAGTTCTTC	CASSLYGNRDRGVYNEQFF
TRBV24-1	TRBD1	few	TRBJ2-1	TGTGCCACCAAGACCCGGGACAGGGGGGGCGATGAGCAGTTCTTC	CATKTRDRGGDEQFF
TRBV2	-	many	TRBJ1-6	TGTGCCAGCAGTGCAATCCGGGACATTCGTCCCCTCCACTTT	CASSAIRDIRPLHF
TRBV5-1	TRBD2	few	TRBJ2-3	TGCGCCAGCAGCCCAACCGGGACTAGCGGGGGTGAGTGGTATTTT	CASSPTGTSGGEWYF
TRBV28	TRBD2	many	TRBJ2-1	TGTGCCGGGAATAGCGGGGGGGCTATAGGCAATGAGCAGTTCTTC	CAGNSGGAIGNEQFF
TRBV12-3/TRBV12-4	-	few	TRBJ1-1	TGTGCCAGCAGTTTCTGGCTCAACACTGAAGCTTTCTTT	CASSFWLNTEAFF
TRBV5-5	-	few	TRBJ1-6	TGTGCCAGCAGCTTGGGATCGTCAGGGCCTTTCCTCCACTTT	CASSLGSSGPFLHF
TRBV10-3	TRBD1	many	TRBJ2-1	TGTGCCATCAGTGGACAGGGGGTATCCTACAATGAGCAGTTCTTC	CAISGQGVSYNEQFF
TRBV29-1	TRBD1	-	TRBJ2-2	TGCAGCGTAGGGACAGTGAACACCGGGGAGCTGTTTTTT	CSVGTVNTGELFF
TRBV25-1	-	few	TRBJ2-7	TGTGCCAGCAGTGACTTGGGCGCAGGGGCTCAGGACTACGAGCAGTACTTC	CASSDLGAGAQDYEQYF
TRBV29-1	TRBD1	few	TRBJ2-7	TGCAGCGTTGAAGATACGAGGACAGGCACCTACGAGCAGTGCTTC	CSVEDTRTGTYEQCF
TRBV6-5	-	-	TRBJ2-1	TGTGCCAGCAGTTACTCGCGGCAGGGCAATGAGCAGTTCTTC	CASSYSRQGNEQFF
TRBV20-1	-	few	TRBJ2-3	TGCAGTGCTTCTACGCCCCCCTTGGCAGATACGCAGTATTTT	CSASTPPLADTQYF